The 27 T cell receptor beta chains reported below all come from one sample, sequenced in a study of shared clonotypes between healthy human individuals (TCRdb year 2020). Libraries came from the immunoSEQ multiplex PCR assay. Not all clones reach the TCRdb copy of this immuneACCESS table, which keeps in-frame sequences only. Checked studies attribute under half of the gap to unresolved V genes and leave the rest unexplained. Across this sample there are 2 million to 2.5 million clones, with roughly 92% seen only once. The ten largest clones represent approximately 0.4% of the sample. The sample consisted of naive CD4+ T cells from PBMCs. According to the study, the label for this sample's cell subset or site signals: CD45RA+ positively selected. These receptors came from a man aged 18 to 30 in good health. Some clones in this sample may be carry-over from other donors' samples.

The chain recombines TRBV2 with TRBJ2-3; D gene unclear. This CDR3 is built from 13 residues. CDR1 is SNHLY, CDR2 FYNNEI, per germline. The V end lost 1 base, the J end lost 5 bases, and 7 bases lay between the germline ends. This CDR3 reads CASSEGLGDTQYF. CDR3 nucleotide sequence: TGTGCCAGCAGTGAAGGACTGGGAGATACGCAGTATTTT.

The CDR3 bases are TGCGCCAGCGGGACCTTAGGAAATGAGCAGTTCTTC. Translated, it gives CASGTLGNEQFF. The rearrangement uses TRBV5-1 and TRBJ2-1; tentatively, D is TRBD1 or TRBD2 (5 bases each). The germline V and J ends were trimmed by 7 bases and 7 bases, with 12 bases remaining between them. Germline CDR1 and CDR2: SGHRS and YFSETQ. The CDR3 is 12 amino acids.

This chain joins TRBV25-1 and TRBJ1-5, with 7 bases identical to TRBD1. CDR3 length: 15 amino acids. V lost 6 bases and J lost 2; bases outside the gene matches: 7. From germline, CDR1 is MGHDK and CDR2 SYGVNS. In DNA, the CDR3 is TGTGCCAGCAGGGGGCTCGGACAGGGCAATCAGCCCCAGCATTTT. The encoded protein is CASRGLGQGNQPQHF.

The CDR3 spells CASTWAHSTQYF. The DNA of the CDR3 is TGTGCCTCCACCTGGGCCCATTCTACGCAGTATTTT. This chain links TRBV30 with TRBJ2-3; D unclear. Trimming left V 7 bases short and J 8 bases short, with 16 bases between. The CDR3 consists of 12 residues. The germline V gene has CDR1 GTSNPN and CDR2 SVGIG (reference sequence).

The table lists this clone with a count of one. The rearrangement joins TRBV30 to TRBJ2-2, with D possibly being TRBD1 or TRBD2 (5 bases each). This CDR3 has 12 amino acids. The V gene lost 5 bases and the J gene lost 8 bases, with 12 bases spanning the gap. Looked up from germline, CDR1 is GTSNPN and CDR2 is SVGIG (reference sequence). The CDR3: CAWGSGTGELFF. CDR3 DNA sequence: TGTGCCTGGGGTAGTGGGACGGGGGAGCTGTTTTTT.

This clone was counted a single time. The J gene is TRBJ1-5, the V gene TRBV5-6, with a possible D match to TRBD1 (6 bases). V was shortened by 2 bases and J by 5 bases, with 14 bases between the two germline ends. The CDR3 is made up of 15 amino acids. Looked up from germline, CDR1 is SGHDT and CDR2 is YYEEEE. Here the CDR3 DNA reads TGTGCCAGCAGCTTCGGGACGGGGGGCGATCAGCCCCAGCATTTT. The encoded protein is CASSFGTGGDQPQHF.

V gene TRBV4-2 combines with J gene TRBJ2-3; no reliable D call. Germline values: CDR1 LGHNA, CDR2 YNFKEQ. There are 15 residues in the CDR3. V was shortened by 3 bases and J by 1 base, with 11 bases between the two germline ends. This CDR3 reads CASSQARVGTDTQYF. CDR3 in DNA: TGTGCCAGCAGCCAGGCTAGAGTGGGCACAGATACGCAGTATTTT.

The table lists this clone with a count of one. Other DNA sequences in this specimen translate into the identical CDR3. V gene TRBV5-6 combines with J gene TRBJ2-1, with D unresolved. CDR1 and CDR2 (germline): SGHDT, YYEEEE. V was trimmed by 1 base and J by 7 bases, leaving 6 bases between them. This CDR3 spans 12 amino acids. CDR3 in DNA: TGTGCCAGCAGCTTGAACAGAAATGAGCAGTTCTTC. Its protein is CASSLNRNEQFF.

The chain has TRBV28 and TRBJ2-1, with 16 bases lining up with TRBD2. Trimming took 3 bases from V and 7 from J; bases not matched to a gene: 15. CDR1 and CDR2 (germline): MDHEN, SYDVKM. The CDR3 contains 20 residues. The DNA of the CDR3 is TGTGCCAGCAGTTTCCAACTCGGGACTAGCGGGAGGGCCGGATTGAATGAGCAGTTCTTC. Its protein product is CASSFQLGTSGRAGLNEQFF.

V is TRBV12-5 and J is TRBJ2-7; TRBD1 might be the D (6 bases). Per germline, CDR1 LGHNT and CDR2 FRNRAP. This CDR3 has 13 residues. Trimming took 6 bases from V and 3 from J, leaving 12 bases between them. CDR3 DNA: TGTGCTAGTGGCCCCGGGACAAGCTACGAGCAGTACTTC. Protein sequence: CASGPGTSYEQYF. Looking up the rest from reference TRBV12-5 and TRBJ2-7 gives the full variable domain: DARVTQTPRHKVTEMGQEVTMRCQPILGHNTVFWYRQTMMQGLELLAYFRNRAPLDDSGMPKDRFSAEMPDATLATLKIQPSEPRDSAVYFCASGPGTSYEQYFGPGTRLTVT.

As DNA, the CDR3 is TGTGCCAGTAGTCACCCCAAGGGGTCCTCCTACAATGAGCAGTTCTTC. This encodes CASSHPKGSSYNEQFF. This sequence joins TRBV19 and TRBJ2-1; a weak D match, TRBD1 (5 bases). V shed 5 bases and J shed 0 bases, with 14 bases lying between them. Germline values: CDR1 LNHDA, CDR2 SQIVND (reference sequence). This CDR3 spans 16 amino acids.

V and J are TRBV29-1 and TRBJ2-1; D tentatively reads TRBD1 or TRBD2 (6 bases each). This CDR3 has 15 residues. Germline CDR1 reads SQVTM; CDR2 reads ANQGSEA. Trimming pared 3 bases from V and 0 bases from J, leaving 12 bases between. The CDR3 region is CSVDKRGLSYNEQFF. The CDR3 nucleotides are TGCAGCGTTGACAAACGGGGGCTCTCCTACAATGAGCAGTTCTTC.

This chain uses TRBV28 with TRBJ2-5; D perhaps matches TRBD2 (6 bases). Germline V gives CDR1 MDHEN, CDR2 SYDVKM. Deletions cut 1 base from V and 1 base from J, with 19 bases between. The CDR3 loop spans 18 amino acids. The CDR3 DNA follows: TGTGCCAGCAGTTTATATTTGGGCGGGGACGGATTCCAAGAGACCCAGTACTTC. As protein: CASSLYLGGDGFQETQYF. Supplemented by reference TRBV28 and TRBJ2-5, the full variable domain reads DVKVTQSSRYLVKRTGEKVFLECVQDMDHENMFWYRQDPGLGLRLIYFSYDVKMKEKGDIPEGYSVSREKKERFSLILESASTNQTSMYLCASSLYLGGDGFQETQYFGPGTRLLVL.

This clone has just one count. V and J are TRBV9 and TRBJ2-1, with TRBD2 matching over 8 bases. The germline V gene has CDR1 SGDLS and CDR2 YYNGEE. The CDR3 contains 15 residues. Trimming took 2 bases from V and 8 from J; bases not matched to a gene: 9. For the CDR3, the DNA is TGTGCCAGCAGCGTTAGCGGGATGCTTCAGGATGAGCAGTTCTTC. Translating gives CASSVSGMLQDEQFF.

The chain recombines TRBV18 with TRBJ1-2; the match to TRBD1 covers 7 bases. V dropped 3 bases and J dropped 6; count of bases not matched to a gene: 1. The length of the CDR3 is 12 residues. From germline, CDR1 is KGHSH and CDR2 LQKENI. CDR3 DNA sequence: TGTGCCAGCTCACCGGGGACAGATGGCTACACCTTC. It translates to CASSPGTDGYTF.

The V and J genes are TRBV29-1 and TRBJ2-7, with D perhaps TRBD1 or TRBD2 (5 bases each). The CDR3 totals 15 residues. Germline CDR1 SQVTM, CDR2 ANQGSEA. V lost 5 bases and J lost 3, with 20 bases in between. CDR3 protein: CSVSLRDLTYYEQYF. The CDR3 nucleotides read TGCAGCGTTTCTCTCCGGGACCTTACCTACTACGAGCAGTACTTC.

The chain employs TRBV5-1 and TRBJ1-1; D gene uncertain. With 4 bases removed from V and 0 bases from J, the gap between germline ends came to 10 bases. The CDR3 totals 14 residues. Germline V gives CDR1 SGHRS, CDR2 YFSETQ. This CDR3 reads CASSTGSMNTEAFF. DNA of the CDR3: TGCGCCAGCAGCACCGGGTCCATGAACACTGAAGCTTTCTTT. Full variable domain (rest looked up from reference TRBV5-1 and TRBJ1-1): KAGVTQTPRYLIKTRGQQVTLSCSPISGHRSVSWYQQTPGQGLQFLFEYFSETQRNKGNFPGRFSGRQFSNSRSEMNVSTLELGDSALYLCASSTGSMNTEAFFGQGTRLTVV.

The gene calls are TRBV2 and TRBJ2-3, with a tentative D call TRBD2 (5 bases). V lost 7 bases, J lost 2 bases, and 13 bases lay in between. CDR1 is SNHLY, CDR2 FYNNEI, per germline. This CDR3 is built from 14 residues. This chain's CDR3 is CASMPPSNTDTQYF. The CDR3 DNA sequence: TGTGCCAGCATGCCCCCTAGCAACACAGATACGCAGTATTTT.

The chain couples TRBV5-1 to TRBJ1-5, with D perhaps TRBD1 (5 bases). This CDR3 spans 15 amino acids. Germline assignment: CDR1 SGHRS and CDR2 YFSETQ. Trimming took off 2 bases at V and 3 bases at J, with 12 bases between the two ends. CDR3 nucleotides: TGCGCCAGCAGCTTTGGGGGTTCGGACAATCAGCCCCAGCATTTT. This encodes CASSFGGSDNQPQHF.

CDR3 in amino acids: CASSLHNRGIQPQHF. CDR3 DNA: TGTGCCAGCAGTCTCCACAACAGGGGCATCCAGCCCCAGCATTTT. V usage is TRBV21-1 and J usage is TRBJ1-5; the D call in the table, TRBD1, was not verified against the DNA. TRBV21-1 is an annotated pseudogene. This CDR3 comprises 15 residues.

This clone is a singleton in its sample. This chain's CDR3 is CASSLGAGYEQYF. CDR3 nucleotides: TGTGCCAGCAGCTTAGGGGCAGGCTACGAGCAGTACTTC. V usage is TRBV7-3 and J usage is TRBJ2-7, with D tentatively TRBD1 (5 bases). V lost 2 bases and J lost 3, with 8 bases in between. This CDR3 comprises 13 residues. Per the germline V gene, CDR1 is SGHTA and CDR2 is FQGTGA.

The V call is TRBV7-8, the J call TRBJ2-2; 10 positions match TRBD1. The V segment lost 8 bases and the J segment 3 bases; nucleotides outside the gene matches: 9. Germline loops: CDR1 SGHVS, CDR2 FQNEAQ. This CDR3 contains 16 residues. The CDR3 protein is CASSTGGTGDTGELFF. The CDR3 DNA reads as TGTGCCAGCTCTACCGGTGGGACAGGGGACACCGGGGAGCTGTTTTTT.

The chain joins TRBV10-3 to TRBJ2-2; 9 nucleotides line up with TRBD1. Trimming removed 5 bases from V and 1 base from J; junction bases left unmatched: 8. CDR1 is ENHRY and CDR2 is SYGVKD in the germline V gene. This CDR3 is built from 17 residues. Here the CDR3 reads CAISPHGGQGNTGELFF. The CDR3 DNA reads as TGTGCCATCAGTCCCCACGGGGGACAGGGGAACACCGGGGAGCTGTTTTTT.

The chain links TRBV9 to TRBJ1-2; 8 bases map to TRBD1. Looked up from germline, CDR1 is SGDLS and CDR2 is YYNGEE. V dropped 2 bases and J dropped 6; count of bases not matched to a gene: 12. The CDR3 is 16 residues long. For the CDR3, the DNA is TGTGCCAGCAGCGTCGGAGATCGGGCCAGGGGGCATGGCTACACCTTC. Amino acids: CASSVGDRARGHGYTF. The whole variable domain, filled in from reference TRBV9 and TRBJ1-2, reads DSGVTQTPKHLITATGQRVTLRCSPRSGDLSVYWYQQSLDQGLQFLIQYYNGEERAKGNILERFSAQQFPDLHSELNLSSLELGDSALYFCASSVGDRARGHGYTFGSGTRLTVV.

In its sample, this clone was seen once. The chain employs TRBV6-1 and TRBJ2-3, with D possibly matching TRBD2 (5 bases). Germline V CDR1 and CDR2: MNHNS, SASEGT. The CDR3 totals 15 residues. Trimming shortened V by 7 bases and J by 1 base, and 15 bases separated the two germline ends. The chain's CDR3 is CASTGRGFGTDTQYF. The CDR3 bases are TGTGCCAGCACCGGAAGAGGGTTCGGCACAGATACGCAGTATTTT.

This clone was detected once. This chain links TRBV25-1 with TRBJ1-2; TRBD1 might be the D (5 bases). In germline, CDR1 is MGHDK, CDR2 SYGVNS. The CDR3 runs 13 residues. Between the trimmed V and J ends, which lost 6 bases and 3 bases, there was a span of 11 bases. For the CDR3, the DNA is TGTGCCAGCAGGGCGGGGGGATACTATGGCTACACCTTC. Translation gives CASRAGGYYGYTF.

This chain links TRBV23-1 with TRBJ2-7, with 9 nucleotides matching TRBD1. TRBV23-1 counts as an open reading frame of uncertain function. With 2 bases clipped from V and 1 base from J, the junction kept 12 bases outside the gene matches. This CDR3 has 18 residues. CDR3 bases: TGCGCCAGCAGTCAACCCCACAAAACACAGGGGGCTTCCTACGAGCAGTACTTC. Protein: CASSQPHKTQGASYEQYF.